This T cell receptor beta chain was sequenced during a study of T-cell memory formation after mild COVID-19. Study-wide context: Clusters were largely donor specific.

Each CDR3 protein gets one entry after TCRdb re-called the 5' RACE reads with MiXCR. The sample gives hundreds of thousands of distinct CDR3 sequences, around 25% of which show up once; roughly an eighth is in the top ten. CDR3 length equals 17 residues. The V end was cut by 7 bases, the J end by 0 bases, with 22 bases between. In germline, CDR1 is DFQATT, CDR2 SNEGSKA (reference sequence). This sequence joins TRBV20-1 and TRBJ2-1; D is possibly TRBD2 (5 bases). The clonotype was recovered from an adult woman who had mild COVID-19 (a few samples of this study predate the infection). Cell type and time point are not known. Sample: PBMCs or a T cell subset sorted from them (not recorded which). In nucleotides, the CDR3 is TGCAGTGGGACTCCCCTGGCGGCGATTAGCTCCTACAATGAGCAGTTCTTC. Translating it yields CSGTPLAAISSYNEQFF.